These T cell receptor beta chains were read from a single sample in a study of blood T cell repertoires in COVID-19. Produced via immunoSEQ multiplex PCR; TCRdb's table is partial and in-frame only. The sample carries about 180,000 clones, about nine tenths recorded once. Sequenced sample: peripheral blood. Receptors were obtained from a woman aged 30 to 39 with acute or convalescent COVID-19. The conserved cysteine and the conserved F or W are not part of the CDR3 here. Only some rows state a clone size, as once, few, many or a class for expanded clones.

- | TRBJ2-7 | 12 | TRBV19 | ASQDRGNFYEQY
- | TRBJ1-2 | 11 | TRBV5-5 | ASSLTDNYGYT
- | TRBJ2-3 | 9 | TRBV6-4 | ASSGGDTQY
- | TRBJ2-2 | 13 | TRBV7-2 | ASSSDRVVSGELF
- | TRBJ2-7 | 12 | TRBV5-1 | ASSSRSSHDEQY
- | TRBJ1-1 | 15 | TRBV19 | ASSIRSGGALNTEAF
- | TRBJ1-1 | 11 | TRBV10-3 | ATLRDFNTEAF
- | TRBJ1-1 | 12 | TRBV19 | ASSIRGQATEAF
- | TRBJ2-3 | 13 | TRBV24-1 | ATSDFRGGADTQY
- | TRBJ2-5 | 11 | TRBV3-1/TRBV3-2 | ASGPKAGETQY
- | TRBJ1-5 | 12 | TRBV3-1/TRBV3-2 | ASSRDRVGQPQH
- | TRBJ1-3 | 12 | TRBV3-1/TRBV3-2 | ASSQDVRGNTIY
- | TRBJ2-3 | 13 | TRBV9 | ASTGDRGTGDTQY
- | TRBJ1-6 | 14 | TRBV2 | ASSDVEGPYNSPLH
- | TRBJ1-2 | 10 | TRBV14 | ASSRTQGVST
- | TRBJ2-1 | 11 | TRBV4-1 | AAGGDNNNEQF
- | TRBJ2-1 | 14 | TRBV10-1 | ASSDSLAVSYNEQF
few | TRBJ2-7 | 15 | TRBV7-2 | ASSYQSGTTLSYEQY
- | TRBJ2-1 | 12 | TRBV5-1 | ASRTSATYNEQF
few | TRBJ2-2 | 12 | TRBV27 | ASSLSIGGRELF
- | TRBJ1-2 | 14 | TRBV10-2 | ASSESPLTGGDGYT
once | TRBJ1-2 | 15 | TRBV21-1 | ASSLDRQGCGIYGYT
many | TRBJ1-5 | 11 | TRBV6-1 | ASSEAGLVPQH
- | TRBJ2-1 | 12 | TRBV29-1 | STPPTSGAPKQF
- | TRBJ1-6 | 12 | TRBV9 | ASSVSPHNSPLH